This T cell receptor (beta chain) was observed in a study of cytomegalovirus exposure and HLA in healthy donors. Study observations and caveats: Several of the most significant clusters appeared, in a later analysis, to be linked to common viral pathogens. In an earlier analysis, in 587 donors, most V segments appeared productive either ~90% or ~30% of the time.

Comment on this clone: Its antigen is undetermined.

Primers included in the PCR were 60 Vbeta and 13 Jbeta primers. Assay: immunoSEQ multiplex PCR; the TCRdb copy retains only in-frame clones and omits some. The table records under 200,000 clones, roughly 80% of them present only once. In germline, CDR1 is SEHNR, CDR2 FQNEAQ (reference sequence). Trimming pared 2 bases from V and 5 bases from J, leaving 16 bases between. There are 15 residues in the CDR3. The sequence was collected from a woman in her twenties or thirties in good health and CMV-seropositive. V gene TRBV7-9 combines with J gene TRBJ2-7; D gene uncertain. Sequencing used PBMCs. The CDR3 coding sequence is TGTGCCAGCAGCTTACATGGCAGGCCAGACAACGAGCAGTACTTC. Encoded protein: CASSLHGRPDNEQYF.